Given below is one T cell receptor (beta chain) in context. J was trimmed by 1 base and V by 4 bases; bases with no gene match: 10. Germline V gives CDR1 SGHRS, CDR2 YFSETQ. The CDR3 is 16 residues long. This sample stems from a study of shared clonotypes between healthy human individuals. Measured with immunoSEQ multiplex PCR; TCRdb has only the in-frame clones, and not every one. The sample consists of roughly 1,600,000 clones, 98% of them appearing once. The source material was naive CD4+ T cells sorted from blood. The subset: CD45RA+ positively selected. The source is a man younger than 45 in good health. This chain uses TRBV5-1 with TRBJ2-5, with 7 bases matching TRBD2. The CDR3 protein is CASSKGALAAQETQYF. Here the CDR3 DNA reads TGCGCCAGCAGCAAAGGAGCCCTAGCGGCCCAAGAGACCCAGTACTTC.